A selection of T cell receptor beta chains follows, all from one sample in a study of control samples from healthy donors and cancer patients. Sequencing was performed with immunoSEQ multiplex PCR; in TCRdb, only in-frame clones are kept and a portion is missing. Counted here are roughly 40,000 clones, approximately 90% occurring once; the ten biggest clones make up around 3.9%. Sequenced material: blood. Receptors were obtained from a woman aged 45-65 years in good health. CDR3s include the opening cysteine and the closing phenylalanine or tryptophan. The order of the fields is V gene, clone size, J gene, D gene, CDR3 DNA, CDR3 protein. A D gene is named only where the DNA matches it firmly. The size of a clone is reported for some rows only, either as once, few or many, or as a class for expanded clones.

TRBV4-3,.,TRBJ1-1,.,TGCGCCAGCAGCCAAGAGGTGCGGGGCACTGAAGCTTTCTTT,CASSQEVRGTEAFF
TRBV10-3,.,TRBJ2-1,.,TGTGCCATCGGCGGGGGCCGGAATGAGCAGTTCTTC,CAIGGGRNEQFF
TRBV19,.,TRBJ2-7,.,TGTGCCAGTAGTACCCGAGGGGATTACGAGCAGTACTTC,CASSTRGDYEQYF
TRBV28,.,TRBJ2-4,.,TGTGCCAGCAGACCCGACAGTGAAAACATTCAGTACTTC,CASRPDSENIQYF
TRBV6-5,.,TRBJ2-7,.,TGTGCCAGCAGTTACCTACGCCTAGGACAGCCTTACGAGCAGTACTTC,CASSYLRLGQPYEQYF
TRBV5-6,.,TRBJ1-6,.,TGTGCCAGCAGCCAACGTTTTATGGGACGGGAGAATTCACCCCTCCACTTT,CASSQRFMGRENSPLHF
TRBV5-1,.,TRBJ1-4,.,TGCGCCAGCAGCTTGAGAGCGCCTGGGACGGACTATGAAAAACTGTTTTTT,CASSLRAPGTDYEKLFF
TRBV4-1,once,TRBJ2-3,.,TGCGCCAGCAGCCAAGCGCCCCCCAGGGGGGGTAAAGATACGCAGTATTTT,CASSQAPPRGGKDTQYF
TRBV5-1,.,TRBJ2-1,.,TGCGCCAGCAGCTTGGGTGGGGGGGCGAACTACAATGAGCAGTTCTTC,CASSLGGGANYNEQFF
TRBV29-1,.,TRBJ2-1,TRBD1,TGCAGCGTTCGTGAGGGGGCGGGTGAGCAGTTCTTC,CSVREGAGEQFF
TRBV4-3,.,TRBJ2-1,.,TGCGCCAGCAGCCAAGAAGGTGGAAGCAGGGAGCAGTTCTTC,CASSQEGGSREQFF
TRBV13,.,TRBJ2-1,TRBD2,TGTGCCAGCAGGGCCGGGACTAGCGTGGGCGAGCAGTTCTTC,CASRAGTSVGEQFF
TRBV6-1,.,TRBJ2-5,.,TGTGCCAGCAGTTATGGGGGAGGGACCCAGTACTTC,CASSYGGGTQYF
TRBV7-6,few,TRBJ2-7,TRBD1,TGTGCCAGCAGCTTAGGACCAGGACAGGCTATCGAGCAGTACTTC,CASSLGPGQAIEQYF
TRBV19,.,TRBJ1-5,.,TGTGCCAGTAGTATCCACAGGGCAAATCCCCAGCCCCAGCATTTT,CASSIHRANPQPQHF
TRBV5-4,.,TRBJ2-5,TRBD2,TGTGCCAGCAGCCCTCGACTAGCGGGGGGGTCCCAAGAGACCCAGTACTTC,CASSPRLAGGSQETQYF
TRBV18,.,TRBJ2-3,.,TGTGCCAGCTCGCGCCGAACAGGGCTGGAAAGCACAGATACGCAGTATTTT,CASSRRTGLESTDTQYF
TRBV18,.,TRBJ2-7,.,TGTGCCAGCTCAGCGGGACAAAACTACGAGCAGTACTTC,CASSAGQNYEQYF
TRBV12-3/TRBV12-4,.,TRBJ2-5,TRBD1,TGTGCCAGCAGTGTCGGGACAGCAAAGACCCAGTACTTC,CASSVGTAKTQYF
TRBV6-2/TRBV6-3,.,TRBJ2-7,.,TGTGCCAGCAGTTACTCGCTTGGCAGGGGTTTGTCGTACGAGCAGTACTTC,CASSYSLGRGLSYEQYF
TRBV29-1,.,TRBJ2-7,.,TGCAGCGTTGAAGATTCTGGGAGCTCCTACGAGCAGTACTTC,CSVEDSGSSYEQYF
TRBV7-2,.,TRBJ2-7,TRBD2,TGTGCCAGCAGCTTAGTCGGTAGCGGGGTCTCCTACGAGCAGTACTTC,CASSLVGSGVSYEQYF
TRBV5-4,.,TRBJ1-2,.,TGTGCCAGCAGCTTGGAAGTCTTCGCAGGTCCCGCCTCGAATGGCTACACCTTC,CASSLEVFAGPASNGYTF
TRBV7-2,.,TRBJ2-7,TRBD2,TGTGCCAGCAGCCATAGGACTAGCGGGACCAGCTCCTACGAGCAGTACTTC,CASSHRTSGTSSYEQYF
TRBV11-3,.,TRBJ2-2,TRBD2,TGTGCCAGCAGCTTAGATATGAGCGGGGCTTACACCGGGGAGCTGTTTTTT,CASSLDMSGAYTGELFF
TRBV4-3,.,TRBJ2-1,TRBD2,TGCGCCAGCAGCCAGGACCCCTCTTTAGCGGGGGGACCGTTCTTC,CASSQDPSLAGGPFF
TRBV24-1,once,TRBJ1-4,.,TGTGCCACCAGCCCTTCGCTGGTAGGGCTTAATGAAAAACTGTTTTTT,CATSPSLVGLNEKLFF
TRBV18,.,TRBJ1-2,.,TGTGCCAGCTCAACGGGACACCGACCCCTCTATGGCTACACCTTC,CASSTGHRPLYGYTF
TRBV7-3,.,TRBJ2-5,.,TGTGCCAGCAGCTCACCTCAGTTCCCTCAAGAGACCCAGTACTTC,CASSSPQFPQETQYF
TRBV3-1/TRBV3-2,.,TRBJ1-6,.,TGTGCCAGCAGCCAAGAAGGGGGGCGGGCACCCCTCCACTTT,CASSQEGGRAPLHF
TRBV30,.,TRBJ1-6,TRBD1,TGTGCCTGGTGTCTTTCGGGACAGGGGTCCAGCAATTCACCCCTCCACTTT,CAWCLSGQGSSNSPLHF
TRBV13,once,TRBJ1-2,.,TGTGCCAGCAGCTTCGGGGAGAATCGTGGCTACACCTTC,CASSFGENRGYTF
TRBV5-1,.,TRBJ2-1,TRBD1,TGCGCCAGCGCAAGGGACGACAGGGATGTTGGCGAGCAGTTCTTC,CASARDDRDVGEQFF
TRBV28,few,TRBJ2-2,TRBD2,TGTGCCAGCAGTTTTACTAGCGGGGGCACCGGGGAGCTGTTTTTT,CASSFTSGGTGELFF
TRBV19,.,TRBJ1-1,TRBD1,TGTGCCAGTAGGCAACAGGGGGCGGTTTTCACTGAAGCTTTCTTT,CASRQQGAVFTEAFF
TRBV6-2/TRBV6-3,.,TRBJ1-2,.,TGTGCCAGCAGTGACCACGGTGCCTATGGCTACACCTTC,CASSDHGAYGYTF